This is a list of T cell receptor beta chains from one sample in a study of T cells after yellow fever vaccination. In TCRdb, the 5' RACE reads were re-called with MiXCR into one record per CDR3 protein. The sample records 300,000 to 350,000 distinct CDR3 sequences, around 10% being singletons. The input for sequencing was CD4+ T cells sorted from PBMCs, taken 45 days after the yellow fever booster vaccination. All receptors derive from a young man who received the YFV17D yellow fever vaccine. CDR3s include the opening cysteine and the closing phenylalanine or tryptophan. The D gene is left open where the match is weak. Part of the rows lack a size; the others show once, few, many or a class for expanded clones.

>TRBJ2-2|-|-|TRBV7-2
CASSLVENTGELFF
TGTGCCAGCAGCTTAGTAGAGAACACCGGGGAGCTGTTTTTT
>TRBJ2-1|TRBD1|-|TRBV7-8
CASSKRTGSYNEQFF
TGTGCCAGCAGTAAGAGGACAGGGTCCTACAATGAGCAGTTCTTC
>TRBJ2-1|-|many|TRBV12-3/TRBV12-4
CASRNGDEQFF
TGTGCCAGTAGAAACGGAGATGAGCAGTTCTTC
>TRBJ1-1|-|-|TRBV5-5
CASSLAAGSTEAFF
TGTGCCAGCAGCTTGGCCGCAGGCTCCACTGAAGCTTTCTTT
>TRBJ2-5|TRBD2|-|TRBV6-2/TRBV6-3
CASSSLAGGETQYF
TGTGCCAGCAGCTCCCTGGCGGGGGGAGAGACCCAGTACTTC
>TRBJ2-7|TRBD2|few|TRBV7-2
CASGKRLAGPSYEQYF
TGTGCCAGCGGAAAGAGGCTAGCGGGGCCCTCCTACGAGCAGTACTTC
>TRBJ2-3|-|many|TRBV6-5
CASSPGIKWYTQYF
TGTGCCAGCAGTCCCGGAATAAAATGGTATACGCAGTATTTT
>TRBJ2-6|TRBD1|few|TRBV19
CASSMDGFRTGFSGANVLTF
TGTGCCAGTAGTATGGACGGATTCCGGACAGGATTCTCTGGGGCCAACGTCCTGACTTTC
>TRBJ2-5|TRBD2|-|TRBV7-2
CASSLVASGLAEGTQYF
TGTGCCAGCAGCTTAGTGGCTAGCGGGCTTGCCGAGGGGACCCAGTACTTC
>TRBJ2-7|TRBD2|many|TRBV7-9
CASSLSGGYEQYF
TGTGCCAGCAGCTTATCCGGGGGGTACGAGCAGTACTTC
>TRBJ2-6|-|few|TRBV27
CASSLQGANVLTF
TGTGCCAGCAGTTTACAGGGGGCCAACGTCCTGACTTTC
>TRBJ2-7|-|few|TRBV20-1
CSANQALREQYF
TGCAGTGCTAATCAGGCTCTTCGAGAGCAGTACTTC
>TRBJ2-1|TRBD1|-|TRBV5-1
CASSHHRGTSAYNEQFF
TGCGCCAGCAGCCACCACAGGGGGACGTCGGCTTACAATGAGCAGTTCTTC
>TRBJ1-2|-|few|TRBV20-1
CSAPDRSNYGYTF
TGCAGTGCTCCAGACAGATCTAACTATGGCTACACCTTC
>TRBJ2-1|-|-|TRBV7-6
CASSLGASKGNEQFF
TGTGCCAGCAGCTTAGGCGCTAGTAAAGGCAATGAGCAGTTCTTC
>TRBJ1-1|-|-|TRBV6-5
CASREWAGTEAFF
TGTGCCAGCAGAGAATGGGCGGGGACTGAAGCTTTCTTT
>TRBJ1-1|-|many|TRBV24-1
CATSDLGTLRPEAFF
TGTGCCACCAGTGATTTGGGCACACTCAGGCCTGAAGCTTTCTTT
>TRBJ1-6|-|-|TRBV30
CAWSAALQSPLHF
TGTGCCTGGAGCGCGGCCCTCCAGTCACCCCTCCACTTT
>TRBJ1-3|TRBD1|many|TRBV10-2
CASSRGLDGNTIYF
TGCGCCAGCAGCAGGGGGCTGGATGGAAACACCATATATTTT
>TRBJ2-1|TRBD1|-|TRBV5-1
CASKLTGGQSFGEQFF
TGCGCCAGCAAGTTAACAGGGGGGCAAAGTTTTGGTGAGCAGTTCTTC